This T cell receptor (beta chain) emerged from a study of CD8 T cells in Susac syndrome. Healthy donors formed controls matched for age and sex. The authors reverse transcribed roughly 0.5 to 1 ug RNA with random hexamers. Amplification of TCR beta CDR3 across 54 Vbeta and 13 Jbeta was performed with immunoSEQ multiplex PCR. TCRdb processed the immunoSEQ multiplex PCR reads anew with MiXCR; each CDR3 protein has one entry. The repertoire includes 100,000 to 150,000 distinct CDR3 sequences, around 94% of them detected once, and over 0.07% sits in the top ten. This clonotype was counted once. This clonotype was sampled from a human donor in good health. The sequenced sample consisted of CD4+ T cells from PBMCs.

The CDR3 loop is CASSPDREGGELFF. The CDR3 DNA reads TGCGCCAGCAGCCCGGACAGGGAAGGTGGGGAGCTGTTTTTT. The chain is built from TRBV5-1 and TRBJ2-2, with 8 bases identical to TRBD1. Germline assignment: CDR1 SGHRS and CDR2 YFSETQ. J gave up 8 bases and V 4 bases, and 7 bases lay outside the gene matches. The CDR3 sequence is 14 residues long. Full variable domain (missing parts from reference TRBV5-1 and TRBJ2-2): KAGVTQTPRYLIKTRGQQVTLSCSPISGHRSVSWYQQTPGQGLQFLFEYFSETQRNKGNFPGRFSGRQFSNSRSEMNVSTLELGDSALYLCASSPDREGGELFFGEGSRLTVL.